Shown below are 29 T cell receptor beta chains from a single sample sequenced in a study of shared clonotypes between healthy human individuals. Profiled with immunoSEQ multiplex PCR; TCRdb holds only in-frame clones, not every one. The table has millions of clones, roughly 94% seen once. The sequenced sample was naive CD4+ T cells sorted from blood. Subset meaning: CD45RA+ positively selected. The source of these receptors is a man aged 18 to 29 in good health.

Remarks on this clone: Other DNA sequences of this sample code for an identical CDR3. This chain joins TRBV2 and TRBJ2-2; tentatively, D is TRBD1 (5 bases). The CDR3 runs to 15 residues. CDR1 SNHLY and CDR2 FYNNEI come from the germline V gene. V was cut by 3 bases and J by 2 bases, with 10 bases left in between. This CDR3 is CASSELTVNTGELFF. The CDR3 coding sequence is TGTGCCAGCAGTGAGTTGACAGTAAACACCGGGGAGCTGTTTTTT.

As to this clone: This could be a read error, since a much larger clone is one nucleotide away. Other nucleotide sequences from this sample produce the same CDR3. The CDR3 region is CASSSSVLSSYEQYF. The CDR3 nucleotides read TGCGCCAGCAGCTCTAGCGTATTGAGCTCCTACGAGCAGTACTTC. J is TRBJ2-7 and V is TRBV7-9, with D possibly TRBD2 on 6 matching bases. Germline values: CDR1 SEHNR, CDR2 FQNEAQ (reference sequence). This CDR3 comprises 15 residues. Combining the CDR3 with reference TRBV7-9 and TRBJ2-7 gives the whole variable domain DTGVSQNPRHKITKRGQNVTFRCDPISEHNRLYWYRQTLGQGPEFLTYFQNEAQLEKSRLLSDRFSAERPKGSFSTLEIQRTEQGDSAMYLCASSSSVLSSYEQYFGPGTRLTVT.

The chain combines TRBV9 with TRBJ2-3, with 9 nucleotides matching TRBD1. The CDR3 extends over 16 amino acids. Trimming took 4 bases from V and 9 from J; bases not matched to a gene: 15. Germline V gene sequence: CDR1 SGDLS, CDR2 YYNGEE. The CDR3 reads CASSRDGTGPSETQYF. The CDR3 DNA sequence: TGTGCCAGCAGCAGAGACGGGACAGGGCCTTCGGAGACGCAGTATTTT. The full variable domain, in which reference TRBV9 and TRBJ2-3 provide the parts outside the CDR3, is DSGVTQTPKHLITATGQRVTLRCSPRSGDLSVYWYQQSLDQGLQFLIQYYNGEERAKGNILERFSAQQFPDLHSELNLSSLELGDSALYFCASSRDGTGPSETQYFGPGTRLTVL.

The chain uses TRBV11-3 and TRBJ1-6, with D possibly TRBD1 on 5 matching bases. Trimming removed 4 bases from V and 10 bases from J, with 11 bases in between. CDR3 length: 13 amino acids. Germline assignment: CDR1 SGHNT and CDR2 YENEEA. DNA of the CDR3: TGTGCCAGCAGCTGGGACCCTGGGTCACCCCTCCACTTT. Residues: CASSWDPGSPLHF.

The chain combines TRBV6-5 with TRBJ1-2; TRBD1 agrees at 9 bases. V dropped 6 bases and J dropped 7; count of bases not matched to a gene: 9. Germline V gene data show CDR1 as MNHEY and CDR2 as SVGAGI. The CDR3 is made up of 14 amino acids. The CDR3 sequence: CASSQGQGTAGYTF. The CDR3 region has the DNA TGTGCCAGCAGCCAGGGACAGGGAACGGCTGGCTACACCTTC.

This chain joins TRBV7-2 and TRBJ2-7; TRBD1 agrees at 7 bases. V gave up 5 bases and J gave up 1 base; unmatched junction bases: 11. This CDR3 has 16 amino acids. Germline V gives CDR1 SGHTA, CDR2 FQGNSA. CDR3 amino acids: CASSNTVRDRSYEQYF. The CDR3 bases are TGTGCCAGCAGCAACACAGTCAGGGACAGATCCTACGAGCAGTACTTC.

This clone has just one count. The V call is TRBV2, the J call TRBJ1-1; D gene uncertain. Germline V CDR1 and CDR2: SNHLY, FYNNEI. Trimming stripped 3 bases from V and 5 bases from J, with 10 bases between. CDR3 length: 13 amino acids. The CDR3 sequence: CASSDRGGTEAFF. The CDR3 nucleotides are TGTGCCAGCAGTGACCGGGGAGGGACTGAAGCTTTCTTT.

Turning to this clone: Other DNA sequences from this sample encode an identical CDR3 as well. The chain joins TRBV18 to TRBJ1-1; the D gene is possibly TRBD1 (6 bases). The CDR3 is made up of 14 amino acids. The V and J ends lost 3 bases and 1 base respectively, with 9 bases between them. CDR1 is KGHSH and CDR2 is LQKENI in the germline V gene. CDR3 nucleotide sequence: TGTGCCAGCTCACCGATGACAGGGAACACTGAAGCTTTCTTT. This encodes CASSPMTGNTEAFF.

CDR3 bases: TGCGCCAGCAGCCTCTCCCGGACTAGCGGGAAGGTCTCCCAAGAGACCCAGTACTTC. Translated: CASSLSRTSGKVSQETQYF. The chain joins TRBV4-1 to TRBJ2-5; 12 bases map to TRBD2. The CDR3 covers 19 residues. Germline-derived CDR1 and CDR2 are MGHRA and YSYEKL. The V segment lost 4 bases and the J segment 1 base; nucleotides outside the gene matches: 13.

This chain connects TRBV6-1 to TRBJ2-5; no definite D call. Germline loops: CDR1 MNHNS, CDR2 SASEGT. This CDR3 has 14 residues. Trimming pared 1 base from V and 3 bases from J, leaving 9 bases between. The CDR3 nucleotides are TGTGCCAGCAGTGAAGTGGTTGGGAAAGAGACCCAGTACTTC. Translation: CASSEVVGKETQYF.

The chain recombines TRBV5-3 with TRBJ1-3; TRBD1 is a possible D gene (6 bases). TRBV5-3 is an ORF, with its function uncertain. The CDR3 totals 17 residues. The V gene lost 5 bases and the J gene lost 0 bases, with 18 bases spanning the gap. This CDR3 reads CARSSQGLGSSGNTIYF. CDR3 in DNA: TGTGCCAGAAGTTCCCAGGGGTTAGGGAGCTCTGGAAACACCATATATTTT.

As for this clone: Other DNA sequences of this sample code for an identical CDR3. This chain links TRBV30 with TRBJ2-2; D possibly corresponds to TRBD1 (6 bases). Trimming stripped 1 base from V and 5 bases from J, with 8 bases between. The germline V gene has CDR1 GTSNPN and CDR2 SVGIG (reference sequence). The CDR3 length is 13 residues. CDR3 bases: TGTGCCTGGAGTGCACAGGGAACCGGGGAGCTGTTTTTT. It codes for CAWSAQGTGELFF.

The chain combines TRBV10-2 with TRBJ2-1; the D is unclear. CDR1 and CDR2 from the germline V gene are WSHSY and SAAADI. This CDR3 is 13 amino acids long. The ends were cut back, 6 bases at V and 7 bases at J, with 13 bases in the middle. DNA of the CDR3: TGCGCCAGCAGCAGGTCCAGGCCAAATGAGCAGTTCTTC. Protein product: CASSRSRPNEQFF.

The chain has TRBV6-5 and TRBJ2-7; the D gene could be TRBD1 or TRBD2 (5 bases each). Germline CDR1 MNHEY, CDR2 SVGAGI. The CDR3 loop spans 13 amino acids. Trimming stripped 6 bases from V and 5 bases from J, with 14 bases between. The CDR3 is CASRRDGTDEQYF. The CDR3 DNA sequence: TGTGCCAGCAGGAGGGACGGGACGGACGAGCAGTACTTC.

This clone was seen ten or more times. The sample holds other DNA sequences that translate to the same CDR3. The chain is built from TRBV18 and TRBJ1-6; D perhaps matches TRBD1 (5 bases). From germline, CDR1 is KGHSH and CDR2 LQKENI. The V gene lost 3 bases and the J gene lost 9 bases, with 12 bases spanning the gap. This CDR3 has 14 residues. CDR3 sequence reads: CASSPGGGGSPLHF. The DNA of the CDR3 is TGTGCCAGCTCACCGGGCGGGGGGGGTTCACCCCTCCACTTT.

V usage is TRBV14 and J usage is TRBJ1-3, with 7 bases lining up with TRBD1. Germline CDR1 and CDR2: SGHDN and FVKESK. V dropped 6 bases and J dropped 2; count of bases not matched to a gene: 7. The CDR3 runs 15 residues. CDR3 nucleotides: TGTGCCAGCAGACCGACAGGGAACGCTGGAAACACCATATATTTT. Translation: CASRPTGNAGNTIYF.

The chain couples TRBV6-1 to TRBJ1-5, with D possibly matching TRBD1 (6 bases). CDR3 length: 17 residues. The V and J ends lost 1 base and 0 bases respectively, with 13 bases between them. Looked up from germline, CDR1 is MNHNS and CDR2 is SASEGT. Here the CDR3 reads CASSEGTVFFSNQPQHF. CDR3 nucleotides: TGTGCCAGCAGTGAAGGGACAGTTTTTTTTAGCAATCAGCCCCAGCATTTT.

The chain combines TRBV7-8 with TRBJ2-7; tentative D call: TRBD2 (5 bases). There are 13 residues in the CDR3. From germline, CDR1 is SGHVS and CDR2 FQNEAQ. Trimming left V 6 bases short and J 1 base short, with 10 bases between. Written as DNA, the CDR3 is TGTGCCAGCAGTGGCCCGGGGTCCTACGAGCAGTACTTC. This sequence encodes CASSGPGSYEQYF.

J is TRBJ2-3 and V is TRBV7-3; D gene uncertain. CDR1 SGHTA and CDR2 FQGTGA come from the germline V gene. Between the trimmed V and J ends, which lost 0 bases and 1 base, there was a span of 11 bases. The CDR3 spans 16 residues. The CDR3: CASSLTHLPGTDTQYF. CDR3 nucleotides: TGTGCCAGCAGCTTAACACACCTACCGGGCACAGATACGCAGTATTTT.

The chain links TRBV28 to TRBJ1-2; D is perhaps TRBD1 (6 bases). This CDR3 has 13 residues. V lost 7 bases, J lost 4 bases, and 13 bases lay in between. CDR1 MDHEN and CDR2 SYDVKM come from the germline V gene. Written as DNA, the CDR3 is TGTGCCAGCACGGGGGGGCGCCCCTATGGCTACACCTTC. This gives the protein CASTGGRPYGYTF.

V and J are TRBV4-1 and TRBJ1-5, with TRBD1 as a possible D gene (6 bases). The CDR3 covers 14 residues. The germline CDR1 and CDR2 sequences are MGHRA and YSYEKL. V was clipped by 0 bases and J by 11 bases, with 14 bases between them. For the CDR3, the DNA is TGCGCCAGCAGCCAAGAGCGGGACACGCTGGCCCAGCATTTT. Protein: CASSQERDTLAQHF.

V usage is TRBV18 and J usage is TRBJ2-1; 12 nucleotides match TRBD1. V shed 6 bases and J 5 bases; nucleotides not matched to a gene: 5. CDR3 length: 15 residues. From germline, CDR1 is KGHSH and CDR2 LQKENI. CDR3 bases: TGTGCCAGCTCTCCCGGGACAGGGGGCAACAATGAGCAGTTCTTC. Amino acid sequence: CASSPGTGGNNEQFF. The whole variable domain, filled in from reference TRBV18 and TRBJ2-1, reads NAGVMQNPRHLVRRRGQEARLRCSPMKGHSHVYWYRQLPEEGLKFMVYLQKENIIDESGMPKERFSAEFPKEGPSILRIQQVVRGDSAAYFCASSPGTGGNNEQFFGPGTRLTVL.

This chain joins TRBV19 and TRBJ2-7; 10 bases are a match to TRBD1. V trimming: 5 bases; J trimming: 4 bases; junction bases outside the gene matches: 5. The V gene's germline CDR1 is LNHDA and CDR2 SQIVND (reference sequence). The CDR3 consists of 14 residues. The CDR3 DNA reads as TGTGCCAGTAGTGATGGGACAGGGGCTTACGAGCAGTACTTC. It specifies CASSDGTGAYEQYF.

The rearrangement joins TRBV6-5 to TRBJ2-7, with a possible D match to TRBD2 (6 bases). V was cut by 11 bases and J by 4 bases, with 18 bases left in between. Germline V gene sequence: CDR1 MNHEY, CDR2 SVGAGI. The CDR3 contains 13 residues. The CDR3 loop reads CASSGAAEYEQYF. As DNA, the CDR3 is TGTGCCTCATCGGGAGCCGCCGAGTACGAGCAGTACTTC.

The chain has TRBV7-9 and TRBJ1-4; D call uncertain. Germline CDR1 and CDR2: SEHNR and FQNEAQ (reference sequence). The V end lost 11 bases, the J end lost 0 bases, and 10 bases lay between the germline ends. CDR3 length: 13 amino acids. The CDR3 reads CALPLATNEKLFF. The CDR3 bases are TGTGCCCTCCCCCTTGCAACTAATGAAAAACTGTTTTTT. The variable domain in full, completed from reference TRBV7-9 and TRBJ1-4, reads DTGVSQNPRHKITKRGQNVTFRCDPISEHNRLYWYRQTLGQGPEFLTYFQNEAQLEKSRLLSDRFSAERPKGSFSTLEIQRTEQGDSAMYLCALPLATNEKLFFGSGTQLSVL.

This clone was detected only once. V and J are TRBV7-2 and TRBJ2-7; D is undetermined. V was trimmed by 5 bases and J by 0 bases, leaving 14 bases between them. In germline, CDR1 is SGHTA, CDR2 FQGNSA. CDR3 length equals 15 residues. CDR3 DNA sequence: TGTGCCAGCAGCCCTGATCCTGGGTCCTCCTACGAGCAGTACTTC. Its protein is CASSPDPGSSYEQYF.

This clone showed up just once. Distinct nucleotide sequences in the sample also encode this CDR3. The chain couples TRBV30 to TRBJ2-1; D ambiguous. The CDR3 is made up of 11 amino acids. The V end lost 2 bases, the J end lost 5 bases, and 4 bases lay between the germline ends. Germline V gene sequence: CDR1 GTSNPN, CDR2 SVGIG (reference sequence). CDR3 DNA: TGTGCCTGGAGTCCAGACAATGAGCAGTTCTTC. Translating it yields CAWSPDNEQFF.

This chain uses TRBV4-3 with TRBJ1-1; TRBD1 aligns across 8 bases. Trimming at V came to 0 bases and at J to 4 bases, leaving 7 bases not matched to a gene. This CDR3 comprises 16 residues. Germline V CDR1 and CDR2: LGHNA, YSLEER. The CDR3 DNA follows: TGCGCCAGCAGCCAAGACGGACAGGGAGGATTCACTGAAGCTTTCTTT. Protein sequence: CASSQDGQGGFTEAFF.

This sequence joins TRBV27 and TRBJ2-3; the match to TRBD2 covers 9 bases. The germline CDR1 and CDR2 sequences are MNHEY and SMNVEV (reference sequence). Trimming took 5 bases from V and 1 from J; bases not matched to a gene: 4. The CDR3 covers 15 residues. The CDR3 sequence is CASSELAGGTDTQYF. The CDR3 nucleotides are TGTGCCAGCAGTGAATTAGCGGGGGGCACAGATACGCAGTATTTT.